This record concerns one T cell receptor (beta chain) sequence. The germline V gene has CDR1 LNHDA and CDR2 SQIVND (reference sequence). The J segment lost 3 bases and the V segment lost 3 bases, leaving 18 bases of the junction unmatched. The CDR3 spans 19 residues. TCRdb keeps only in-frame clones here, not all; method: immunoSEQ multiplex PCR. Of about 100,000 clones listed, about 95% are singletons. This entry is derived from a study of technical replicates of blood from several donors. The TCR originated in a human donor in good health. Sequenced material: T cells isolated from PBMCs. The V call is TRBV19, the J call TRBJ1-2; 8 bases line up with TRBD1. The CDR3 sequence: CASSMEAPGQVGIDYGYTF. DNA for the CDR3: TGTGCCAGTAGTATGGAGGCACCGGGACAGGTGGGAATTGACTATGGCTACACCTTC.